This T cell receptor (delta chain) was profiled in a study of Vδ1+ human thymocytes. Regarding the study as a whole: Thymic TRG and TRD repertoires appeared highly polyclonal, with Gaussian CDR3 length distributions. Unexpected Vdelta2 sequences could cause misinterpretation of bulk repertoire data. Unlike peripheral blood Vdelta1+ controls, thymic delta-chain sequences included approximately 21% Vdelta2 and few Vdelta3.

This CDR3 region has 22 residues. Trimming cost V 1 base and J 0 bases, with 30 bases left between them. Germline assignment: CDR1 TSWWSYY and CDR2 QGS. RNA was extracted from the cells and then reverse transcribed. The CDR3 regions were amplified by multiplex PCR from V-gene primers to a constant-region primer. TCRdb re-called clones from the multiplex PCR reads using CATT. The repertoire holds roughly 55,000 delta-chain clones, with 15% to 20% as singletons. Alphabeta T cells were depleted, then CD3+ Vdelta1+ Vdelta2- thymocytes were FACS-sorted. A word on this clone: Its antigen remains unknown.

The chain employs TRDV1 and TRDJ1, with a weak D call TRDD3 (6 bases). The TCR comes from a boy younger than two who had congenital heart surgery. The sample taken for sequencing was Vdelta1+ gamma-delta thymocytes from the thymus. Subset specified: FACS-sorted CD3+ TCRalphabeta- TCRVdelta1+ TCRVdelta2- thymocytes. CDR3 amino acids: CALGEPSTPYEGGTRYTDKLIF. The CDR3, as DNA: TGTGCTCTTGGGGAACCCTCCACTCCCTACGAGGGGGGGACCCGATACACCGATAAACTCATCTTT.